Below are 22 T cell receptor beta chains sequenced from a single sample in a study of T cells after yellow fever vaccination (dated by TCRdb to between 2018 and 2021). What the treatment or condition label conveys for this sample: live attenuated yellow fever vaccine strain. The library was built by means of 5' RACE. Sequencing relied on an Illumina HiSeq 2500. TCRdb reprocessed the public reads (quality trimming at Q25 with fastp, clone calling with MiXCR) and kept in-frame beta chains. Rows with one shared CDR3 protein collapse into an entry with the most common genes and DNA. In all, the sample holds about 300,000 distinct CDR3 sequences, and 6.8% of those were seen once. The ten most abundant clones make up 15% to 20% of the sample. The sample here was PBMCs, taken about 49 days after the first yellow fever vaccination. The receptors stem from a man aged 18 to 30 who received the YFV17D yellow fever vaccine.

This clonotype was seen many times. The chain combines TRBV4-1 with TRBJ2-2; 9 bases agree with TRBD2. Germline loops: CDR1 MGHRA, CDR2 YSYEKL. J gave up 4 bases and V 4 bases, and 1 base lay outside the gene matches. CDR3 length equals 14 residues. As DNA, the CDR3 is TGCGCCAGCAGCCTGCGGGAGGGCACCGGGGAGCTGTTTTTT. Translation: CASSLREGTGELFF.

The CDR3: CASTTTGQYGYTF. The CDR3 DNA reads as TGTGCCAGCACTACTACAGGACAATATGGCTACACCTTC. This chain connects TRBV12-3 or TRBV12-4 to TRBJ1-2; the D gene is possibly TRBD1 (5 bases). This CDR3 region has 13 residues. V gave up 7 bases and J gave up 5 bases, with 14 bases separating them.

Remarks on this clonotype: A clone one base away is much larger, so this may be a read error. The chain is built from TRBV18 and TRBJ2-3; D might be TRBD2 (5 bases). The germline CDR1 and CDR2 sequences are KGHSH and LQKENI. V was clipped by 8 bases and J by 14 bases, with 23 bases between them. The CDR3 covers 13 residues. The CDR3 bases are TGTGCCAGCCAAGACTATAGCGCTCTCCCGCGGTATTTT. Its translation is CASQDYSALPRYF.

The chain links TRBV7-2 to TRBJ2-1; D unresolved. V was pared by 0 bases and J by 4 bases, with 10 bases between. Germline V gene data show CDR1 as SGHTA and CDR2 as FQGNSA. The CDR3 contains 15 residues. The CDR3 region has the DNA TGTGCCAGCAGCTTAGCAGGTTCCCTTTACAATGAGCAGTTCTTC. Residues: CASSLAGSLYNEQFF.

This clonotype was seen ten or more times. This chain connects TRBV5-1 to TRBJ1-1; D remains ambiguous. Germline CDR1 and CDR2: SGHRS and YFSETQ. Between the trimmed V and J ends, which lost 0 bases and 4 bases, there was a span of 7 bases. The CDR3 totals 13 residues. CDR3 coding DNA: TGCGCCAGCAGCTTGGATGGAGGCACTGAAGCTTTCTTT. Amino acid sequence: CASSLDGGTEAFF.

This clonotype came up many times. This chain uses TRBV6-5 with TRBJ1-2, with 8 bases aligning to TRBD1. The CDR3 contains 13 residues. Trimming at V came to 0 bases and at J to 7 bases, leaving 1 base not matched to a gene. Looked up from germline, CDR1 is MNHEY and CDR2 is SVGAGI. CDR3 loop: CASSYSDRGGYTF. The DNA of the CDR3 is TGTGCCAGCAGTTACTCCGACAGGGGTGGCTACACCTTC.

This clonotype has only a few counts. The chain recombines TRBV12-3 or TRBV12-4 with TRBJ1-3, with 9 bases aligning to TRBD1. The CDR3 runs to 17 residues. The V segment lost 6 bases and the J segment 0 bases; nucleotides outside the gene matches: 9. As DNA, the CDR3 is TGTGCCAGCAGATCCGGGACAGGGAGATACTCTGGAAACACCATATATTTT. It encodes CASRSGTGRYSGNTIYF.

The V gene is TRBV3-1, the J gene TRBJ2-3; 10 positions match TRBD2. From germline, CDR1 is LGHDT and CDR2 YNNKEL (reference sequence). CDR3 length equals 14 residues. The junction had 7 bases not matched to a gene; V was cut back by 3 bases and J by 10 bases. CDR3 DNA sequence: TGTGCCAGCAGCCAGGCGAGCGGGGGGGCGGCGCAGTATTTT. Protein sequence: CASSQASGGAAQYF.

This chain uses TRBV12-3 or TRBV12-4 with TRBJ1-3; D gene uncertain. Trimming took 7 bases from V and 1 from J, leaving 8 bases between them. The CDR3 is made up of 13 amino acids. The CDR3: CASNSRSGNTIYF. The CDR3 bases are TGTGCCAGCAACTCCAGGTCTGGAAACACCATATATTTT.

V gene TRBV4-3 combines with J gene TRBJ2-7; 10 positions agree with TRBD2. The CDR3 totals 17 residues. V lost 4 bases to trimming and J lost 4 bases; unmatched junction nucleotides: 13. CDR1 and CDR2 (germline): LGHNA, YSLEER. The CDR3 nucleotides read TGCGCCAGCAGCCTTACCTCAGCGGGGGGGCCTCAGTACGAGCAGTACTTC. Amino acid sequence: CASSLTSAGGPQYEQYF.

In this sample, this clonotype turned up a few times. This sequence joins TRBV19 and TRBJ1-5; D unclear. CDR3 size: 18 residues. V lost 3 bases, J lost 10 bases, and 28 bases lay in between. In germline, CDR1 is LNHDA, CDR2 SQIVND (reference sequence). CDR3 sequence: CASSIGVPRRAEGGPQHF. CDR3 coding DNA: TGTGCCAGTAGTATTGGTGTGCCCCGTAGGGCCGAGGGAGGACCCCAGCATTTT.

The V gene is TRBV12-3 or TRBV12-4, the J gene TRBJ2-7; TRBD2 agrees at 8 bases. This CDR3 spans 15 amino acids. With 5 bases clipped from V and 2 bases from J, the junction kept 8 bases outside the gene matches. The DNA of the CDR3 is TGTGCCAGCAGTCCGAGACTAGCGCCAGCCTACGAGCAGTACTTC. The encoded protein is CASSPRLAPAYEQYF.

This clonotype was observed many times. The J gene is TRBJ1-5, the V gene TRBV7-2; D call uncertain. V lost 4 bases and J lost 7, with 8 bases in between. Per germline, CDR1 SGHTA and CDR2 FQGNSA. CDR3 length equals 12 residues. CDR3 sequence (DNA): TGTGCCAGCAGCTGGGTAGGGCAGCCCCAGCATTTT. This encodes CASSWVGQPQHF.

This clonotype was counted many times. The chain joins TRBV11-2 to TRBJ2-2; no clear D gene. The CDR3 extends over 11 amino acids. Germline V CDR1 and CDR2: SGHAT, FQNNGV. V shed 10 bases and J shed 7 bases, with 10 bases lying between them. Here the CDR3 DNA reads TGTGCCACTGCACGAGGCGGGGAGCTGTTTTTT. Protein sequence: CATARGGELFF. Supplemented by reference TRBV11-2 and TRBJ2-2, the full variable domain reads EAGVAQSPRYKIIEKRQSVAFWCNPISGHATLYWYQQILGQGPKLLIQFQNNGVVDDSQLPKDRFSAERLKGVDSTLKIQPAKLEDSAVYLCATARGGELFFGEGSRLTVL.

This clonotype was picked up a small number of times. The V gene is TRBV7-2, the J gene TRBJ2-7, with 7 bases that match TRBD1. Trimming cost V 1 base and J 4 bases; bases outside gene matches: 7. The CDR3 has 15 amino acids. Germline loops: CDR1 SGHTA, CDR2 FQGNSA. Here the CDR3 reads CASSLGGQTVYEQYF. The CDR3 DNA reads as TGTGCCAGCAGCTTAGGGGGACAGACAGTTTACGAGCAGTACTTC.

At least ten counts were recorded for this clonotype. This sequence joins TRBV5-1 and TRBJ1-2, with D possibly TRBD1 on 5 matching bases. In germline, CDR1 is SGHRS, CDR2 YFSETQ. Trimming shortened V by 0 bases and J by 4 bases, and 10 bases separated the two germline ends. The CDR3 extends over 14 amino acids. The CDR3 loop is CASSLEATGYGYTF. The CDR3 DNA sequence: TGCGCCAGCAGCTTGGAGGCCACAGGCTATGGCTACACCTTC.

The gene calls are TRBV6-2 or TRBV6-3 and TRBJ2-3, with D maybe TRBD2 (6 bases). Germline CDR1 and CDR2: MNHEY and SVGEGT. CDR3 size: 17 residues. V lost 0 bases to trimming and J lost 0 bases, with 13 bases between them. CDR3 region: CASSYSPPAGSTDTQYF. CDR3 bases: TGTGCCAGCAGTTACTCGCCCCCTGCGGGGAGCACAGATACGCAGTATTTT.

This clonotype was seen repeatedly, ten times or more. The chain carries TRBV6-2 or TRBV6-3 and TRBJ1-6; 8 nucleotides agree with TRBD1. Germline-derived CDR1 and CDR2 are MNHEY and SVGEGT. This CDR3 is 13 amino acids long. The V segment lost 7 bases and the J segment 7 bases; nucleotides outside the gene matches: 3. The CDR3 here is CASTRQGNSPLHF. DNA for the CDR3: TGTGCCAGCACCCGACAGGGGAATTCACCCCTCCACTTT.

This chain joins TRBV10-3 and TRBJ2-7; D is possibly TRBD1 or TRBD2 (5 bases each). Germline V gene sequence: CDR1 ENHRY, CDR2 SYGVKD. The CDR3 is 15 amino acids. V gave up 5 bases and J gave up 2 bases, with 16 bases separating them. CDR3 loop: CAISISGAVTYEQYF. In DNA form, the CDR3 reads TGTGCCATCAGTATTTCCGGGGCTGTTACCTACGAGCAGTACTTC.

This chain uses TRBV6-5 with TRBJ1-1, with D hard to call. Germline values: CDR1 MNHEY, CDR2 SVGAGI. The CDR3 loop spans 16 amino acids. V lost 0 bases and J lost 4, with 15 bases in between. The CDR3, as DNA: TGTGCCAGCAGTTACTCGATGGTCGGTACGAGCACTGAAGCTTTCTTT. Its translation is CASSYSMVGTSTEAFF.

The chain has TRBV12-3 or TRBV12-4 and TRBJ1-2, with D possibly TRBD1 on 5 matching bases. V shed 5 bases and J shed 6 bases, with 19 bases lying between them. The CDR3 extends over 15 amino acids. The CDR3 is CASSPPGTASHGYTF. DNA of the CDR3: TGTGCCAGCAGTCCCCCCGGGACCGCTTCACATGGCTACACCTTC.

This clonotype was seen at least ten times. The chain couples TRBV4-3 to TRBJ1-5; D is ambiguous. With 0 bases removed from V and 7 bases from J, the gap between germline ends came to 7 bases. The germline gives CDR1 LGHNA, CDR2 YSLEER. CDR3 length: 13 amino acids. CDR3 region: CASSQDVGQPQHF. For the CDR3, the DNA is TGCGCCAGCAGCCAAGATGTGGGGCAGCCCCAGCATTTT.